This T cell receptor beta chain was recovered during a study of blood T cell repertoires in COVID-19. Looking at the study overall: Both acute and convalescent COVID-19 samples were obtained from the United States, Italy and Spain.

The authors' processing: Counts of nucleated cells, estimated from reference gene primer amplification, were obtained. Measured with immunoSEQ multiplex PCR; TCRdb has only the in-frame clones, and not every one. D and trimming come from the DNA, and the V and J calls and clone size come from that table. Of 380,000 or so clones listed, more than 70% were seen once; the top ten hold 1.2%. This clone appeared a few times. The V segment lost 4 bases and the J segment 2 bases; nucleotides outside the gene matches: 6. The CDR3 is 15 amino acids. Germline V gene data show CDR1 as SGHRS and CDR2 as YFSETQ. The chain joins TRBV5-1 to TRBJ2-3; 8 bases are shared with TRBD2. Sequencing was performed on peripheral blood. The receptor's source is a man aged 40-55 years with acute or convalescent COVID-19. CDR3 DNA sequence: TGCGCCAGCAGCCGGAGCGGGAGTGACACAGATACGCAGTATTTT. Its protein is CASSRSGSDTDTQYF.